The clone carrying this T cell receptor beta chain occurred many times. The data belong to a study of low-dose radiotherapy and immunotherapy resistance in tumors. Whole-study context: Every two weeks patients got nivolumab 240 mg flat dose, plus ipilimumab 1 mg/kg every six weeks, intravenously.

TRAV- and TRBV-specific primers, spanning alpha and beta chains, primed first-strand cDNA. It was with a constant-region primer and a V-primer adapter that TCRs were amplified over approximately 18 PCR cycles. TCRdb reprocessed the reads via MiXCR and lists one record per CDR3 protein. The sample records some 57,000 distinct CDR3 sequences, about 23% being singletons. Time point denoted: before trial treatment. The ends were cut back, 3 bases at V and 5 bases at J, with 7 bases in the middle. Germline CDR1 is SQVTM and CDR2 is ANQGSEA. CDR3 size: 12 residues. The rearrangement joins TRBV29-1 to TRBJ2-2, with no clear D. This material consisted of PBMCs, taken before treatment. The TCR sequence derives from a male donor with prostate cancer. CDR3 amino acids: CSVEIKTGELFF. The CDR3 nucleotides are TGCAGCGTTGAGATAAAGACCGGGGAGCTGTTTTTT.